What follows are 7 T cell receptor beta chains derived from one specimen sequenced in a study of T-cell reconstitution after alpha-beta-depleted transplantation in children. Preparation of the TCRbeta library involved a method that used unique molecular identifiers. Each CDR3 protein is one row after TCRdb ran MiXCR on the PCR reads. The sample contains hundreds of thousands of distinct CDR3 sequences, almost 10% of which appear only once. This specimen was PBMCs from the stem cell graft donor, taken from the stem cell graft. These receptors all come from a human donor who donated a stem cell graft to a child with SCID.

This clonotype has more than one count but fewer than ten. This chain links TRBV4-1 with TRBJ2-3; TRBD1 matches at 10 bases. This CDR3 has 16 residues. The V gene end was trimmed by 2 bases and the J gene end by 5 bases; junction bases not matched to a gene: 7. CDR1 and CDR2 (germline): MGHRA, YSYEKL. CDR3 bases: TGCGCCAGCAGCCAAACCGAGGGGACAGGGGTAGATACGCAGTATTTT. Protein: CASSQTEGTGVDTQYF.

Only a few counts were recorded for this clonotype. The rearrangement joins TRBV9 to TRBJ2-3; unclear D gene. With 0 bases removed from V and 0 bases from J, the gap between germline ends came to 11 bases. CDR1 and CDR2 from the germline V gene are SGDLS and YYNGEE. This CDR3 is built from 16 residues. CDR3 DNA sequence: TGTGCCAGCAGCGTAGATCCAGAACCTAGCACAGATACGCAGTATTTT. This gives the protein CASSVDPEPSTDTQYF.

This clonotype was detected many times. This rearrangement joins TRBV2 to TRBJ2-7, with D uncertain. Trimming removed 7 bases at V and 2 bases at J, with 12 bases between. CDR3 length equals 13 residues. Germline loops: CDR1 SNHLY, CDR2 FYNNEI. CDR3 loop: CASMVGNTYEQYF. Here the CDR3 DNA reads TGTGCCAGCATGGTGGGGAATACCTACGAGCAGTACTTC.

This clonotype was detected only a few times. The V call is TRBV18, the J call TRBJ2-1, with 8 positions matching TRBD1. Germline assignment: CDR1 KGHSH and CDR2 LQKENI. V lost 0 bases and J lost 4; bases outside the gene matches: 5. CDR3 length: 16 amino acids. The chain's CDR3 is CASSPPQGAGYNEQFF. In DNA, the CDR3 is TGTGCCAGCTCACCACCGCAGGGGGCAGGGTACAATGAGCAGTTCTTC.

This clonotype has a count of ten or more. CDR3 sequence reads: CASSKLGGIVADTQYF. The CDR3, as DNA: TGCGCCAGCAGCAAGCTAGGGGGTATCGTCGCAGATACGCAGTATTTT. V gene TRBV5-1 combines with J gene TRBJ2-3; possibly TRBD1 for D (6 bases). The CDR3 is made up of 16 amino acids. Germline CDR1 reads SGHRS; CDR2 reads YFSETQ. Trimming left V 4 bases short and J 4 bases short, with 19 bases between.

This clonotype has a count of ten or more. The genes are TRBV12-3 or TRBV12-4 and TRBJ2-1; D call uncertain. V lost 3 bases and J lost 0, with 12 bases in between. CDR3 length: 16 residues. In DNA form, the CDR3 reads TGTGCCAGCAGTTTTTCGACTTACAGCTCCTACAATGAGCAGTTCTTC. This gives the protein CASSFSTYSSYNEQFF.

This rearrangement joins TRBV9 to TRBJ2-1; D remains ambiguous. V was shortened by 3 bases and J by 8 bases, with 9 bases between the two germline ends. The CDR3 totals 12 residues. Germline CDR1 and CDR2: SGDLS and YYNGEE. CDR3 amino acids: CASSANGDEQFF. The CDR3 nucleotides read TGTGCCAGCAGCGCAAATGGGGATGAGCAGTTCTTC.